The text below deals with one TCR beta chain. Germline CDR1 KGHSH, CDR2 LQKENI. The ends lost 2 bases at V and 1 base at J; junction bases unmatched: 15. This CDR3 has 20 residues. Study processing details: Amplification of reference gene primers provided the estimated nucleated cell counts. Here immunoSEQ multiplex PCR was the method, and the copy in TCRdb shows in-frame clones only, minus some. That table furnishes V, J and clone size, whereas the DNA furnished D and trimming. Of some 130,000 clones in the sample, 55% to 75% were seen once. The sample originates from a study of blood T cell repertoires in COVID-19.

Sequencing used peripheral blood. The receptor was derived from a woman between 70 and 85 years old with acute or convalescent COVID-19. The V call is TRBV18, the J call TRBJ2-3, with 10 bases lining up with TRBD1. This CDR3 is CASSPGLGQGTQVRTDTQYF. CDR3 DNA: TGTGCCAGCTCACCAGGCTTGGGACAGGGGACCCAAGTCCGCACAGATACGCAGTATTTT.